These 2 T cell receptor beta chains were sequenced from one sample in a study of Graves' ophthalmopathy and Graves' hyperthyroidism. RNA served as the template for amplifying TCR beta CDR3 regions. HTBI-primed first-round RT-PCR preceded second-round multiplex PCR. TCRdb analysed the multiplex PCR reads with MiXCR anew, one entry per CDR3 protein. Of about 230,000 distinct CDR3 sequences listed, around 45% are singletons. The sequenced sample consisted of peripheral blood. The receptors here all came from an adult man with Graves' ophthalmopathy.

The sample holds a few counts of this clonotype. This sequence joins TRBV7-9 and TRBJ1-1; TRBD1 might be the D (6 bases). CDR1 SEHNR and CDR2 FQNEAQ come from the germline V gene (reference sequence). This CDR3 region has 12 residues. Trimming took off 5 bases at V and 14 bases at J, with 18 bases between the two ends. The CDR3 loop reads CASSDRNNEQFF. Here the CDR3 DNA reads TGTGCCAGCAGCGACAGGAACAATGAGCAGTTCTTT.

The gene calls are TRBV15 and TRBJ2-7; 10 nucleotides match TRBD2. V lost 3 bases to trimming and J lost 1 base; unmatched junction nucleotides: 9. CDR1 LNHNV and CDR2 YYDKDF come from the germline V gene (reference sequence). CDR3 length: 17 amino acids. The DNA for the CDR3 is TGTGCCACCAGCAGTGGAGCGGGAGGGCCCACTTCCTACGAGCAGTACTTC. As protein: CATSSGAGGPTSYEQYF.